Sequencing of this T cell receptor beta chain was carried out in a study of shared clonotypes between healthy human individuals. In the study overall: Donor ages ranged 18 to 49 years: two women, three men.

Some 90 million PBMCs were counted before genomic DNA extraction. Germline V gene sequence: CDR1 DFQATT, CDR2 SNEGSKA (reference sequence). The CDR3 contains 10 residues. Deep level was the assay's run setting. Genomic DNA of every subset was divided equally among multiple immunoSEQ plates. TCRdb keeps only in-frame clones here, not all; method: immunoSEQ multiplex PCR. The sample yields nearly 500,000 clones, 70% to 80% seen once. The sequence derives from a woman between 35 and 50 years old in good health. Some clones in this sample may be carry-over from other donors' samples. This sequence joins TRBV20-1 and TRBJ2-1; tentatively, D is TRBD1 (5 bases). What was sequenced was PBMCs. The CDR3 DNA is TGCAGCTCAGGGCGCAATGAGCAGTTCTTC. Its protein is CSSGRNEQFF.